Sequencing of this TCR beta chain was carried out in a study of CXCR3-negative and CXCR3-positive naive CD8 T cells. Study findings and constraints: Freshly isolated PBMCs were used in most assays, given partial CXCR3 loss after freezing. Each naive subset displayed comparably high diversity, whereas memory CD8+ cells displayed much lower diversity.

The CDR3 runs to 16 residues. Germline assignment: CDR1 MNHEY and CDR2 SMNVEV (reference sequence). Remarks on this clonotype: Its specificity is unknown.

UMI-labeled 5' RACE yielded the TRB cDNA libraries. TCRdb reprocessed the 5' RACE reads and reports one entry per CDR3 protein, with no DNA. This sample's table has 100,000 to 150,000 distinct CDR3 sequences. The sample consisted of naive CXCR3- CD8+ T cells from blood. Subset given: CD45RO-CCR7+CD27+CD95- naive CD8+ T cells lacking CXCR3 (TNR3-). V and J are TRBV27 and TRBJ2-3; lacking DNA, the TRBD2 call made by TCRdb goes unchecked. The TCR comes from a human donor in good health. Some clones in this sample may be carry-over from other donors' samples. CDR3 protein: CASSPGLAGLVSTQYF.